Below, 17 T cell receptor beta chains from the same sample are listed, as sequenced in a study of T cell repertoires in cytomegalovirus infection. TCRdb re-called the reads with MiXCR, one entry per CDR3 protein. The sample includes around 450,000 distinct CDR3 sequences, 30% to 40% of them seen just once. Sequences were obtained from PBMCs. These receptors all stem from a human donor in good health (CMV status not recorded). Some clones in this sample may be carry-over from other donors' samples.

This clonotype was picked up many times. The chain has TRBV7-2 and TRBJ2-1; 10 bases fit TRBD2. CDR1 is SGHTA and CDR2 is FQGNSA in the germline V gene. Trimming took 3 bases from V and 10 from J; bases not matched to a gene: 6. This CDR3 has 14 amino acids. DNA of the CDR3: TGTGCCAGCAGCTTCAGCGGGGGGGTAAACGAGCAGTTCTTC. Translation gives CASSFSGGVNEQFF.

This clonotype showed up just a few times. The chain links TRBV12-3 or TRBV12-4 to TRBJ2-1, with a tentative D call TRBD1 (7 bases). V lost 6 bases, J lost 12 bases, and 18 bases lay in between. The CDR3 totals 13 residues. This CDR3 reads CASSLSPQGGQFF. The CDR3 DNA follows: TGTGCCAGCAGCTTGAGCCCCCAGGGGGGGCAGTTCTTC.

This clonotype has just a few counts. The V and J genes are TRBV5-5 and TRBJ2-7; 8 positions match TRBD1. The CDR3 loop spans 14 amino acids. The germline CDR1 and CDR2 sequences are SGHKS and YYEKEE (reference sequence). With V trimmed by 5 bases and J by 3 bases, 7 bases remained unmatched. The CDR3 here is CASSSRQGYYEQYF. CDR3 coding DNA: TGTGCCAGCAGTTCCAGACAGGGGTACTACGAGCAGTACTTC.

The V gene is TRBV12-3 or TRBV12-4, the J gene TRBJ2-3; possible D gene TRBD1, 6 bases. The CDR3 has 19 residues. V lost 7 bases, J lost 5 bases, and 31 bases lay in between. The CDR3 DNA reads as TGTGCCAGCACTCCAGATGGAAGGATCCGGGACACCTGGGGAGATACGCAGTATTTT. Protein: CASTPDGRIRDTWGDTQYF.

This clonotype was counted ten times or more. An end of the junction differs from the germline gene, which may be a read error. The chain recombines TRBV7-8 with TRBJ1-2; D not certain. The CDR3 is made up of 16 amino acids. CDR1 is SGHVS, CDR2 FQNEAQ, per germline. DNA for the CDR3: TGTGCCAGCAGCCTAGCCGAGGCTATAAAAACCTATGGCTACACCTTC. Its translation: CASSLAEAIKTYGYTF.

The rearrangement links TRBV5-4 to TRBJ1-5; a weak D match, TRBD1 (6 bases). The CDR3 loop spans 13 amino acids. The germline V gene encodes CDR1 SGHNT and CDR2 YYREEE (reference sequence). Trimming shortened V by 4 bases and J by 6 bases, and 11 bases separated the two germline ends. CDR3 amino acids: CASSRGIGQPQHF. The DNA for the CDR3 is TGTGCCAGCAGCAGGGGGATCGGTCAGCCCCAGCATTTT.

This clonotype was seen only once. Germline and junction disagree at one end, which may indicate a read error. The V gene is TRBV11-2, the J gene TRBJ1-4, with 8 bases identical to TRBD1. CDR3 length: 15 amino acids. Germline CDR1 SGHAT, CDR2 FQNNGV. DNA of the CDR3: TGTGCCGGCAGCTCCTCGGACAGGGCCGATGAAAAACTGTTTTTT. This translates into CAGSSSDRADEKLFF.

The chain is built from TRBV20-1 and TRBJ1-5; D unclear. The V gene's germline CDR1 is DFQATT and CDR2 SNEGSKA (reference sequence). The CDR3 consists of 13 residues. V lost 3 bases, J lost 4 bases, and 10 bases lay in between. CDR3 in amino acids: CSARDAGNQPQHF. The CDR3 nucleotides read TGCAGTGCTAGGGACGCGGGAAATCAGCCCCAGCATTTT.

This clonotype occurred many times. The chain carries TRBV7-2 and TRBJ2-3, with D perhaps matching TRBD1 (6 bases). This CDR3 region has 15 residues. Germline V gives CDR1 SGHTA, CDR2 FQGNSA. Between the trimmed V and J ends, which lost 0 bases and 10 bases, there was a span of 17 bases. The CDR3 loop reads CASSLAGAVLGAQYF. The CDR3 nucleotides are TGTGCCAGCAGCTTAGCGGGGGCGGTCCTGGGGGCGCAGTATTTT.

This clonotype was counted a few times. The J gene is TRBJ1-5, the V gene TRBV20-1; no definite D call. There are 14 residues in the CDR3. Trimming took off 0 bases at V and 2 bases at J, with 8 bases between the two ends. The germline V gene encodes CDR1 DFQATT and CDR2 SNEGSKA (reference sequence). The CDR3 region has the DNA TGCAGTGCTAGAGATGTAGAGGGCAATCAGCCCCAGCATTTT. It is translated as CSARDVEGNQPQHF.

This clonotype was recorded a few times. The CDR3 loop reads CASSEVVAGGPLNEQFF. CDR3 nucleotides: TGTGCCAGCAGTGAAGTTGTAGCGGGGGGGCCTTTGAATGAGCAGTTCTTC. The chain carries TRBV2 and TRBJ2-1; 11 positions match TRBD2. Germline V gives CDR1 SNHLY, CDR2 FYNNEI. V lost 1 base to trimming and J lost 7 bases; unmatched junction nucleotides: 9. The CDR3 is made up of 17 amino acids. The complete variable domain, with remaining parts taken from reference TRBV2 and TRBJ2-1, reads EPEVTQTPSHQVTQMGQEVILRCVPISNHLYFYWYRQILGQKVEFLVSFYNNEISEKSEIFDDQFSVERPDGSNFTLKIRSTKLEDSAMYFCASSEVVAGGPLNEQFFGPGTRLTVL.

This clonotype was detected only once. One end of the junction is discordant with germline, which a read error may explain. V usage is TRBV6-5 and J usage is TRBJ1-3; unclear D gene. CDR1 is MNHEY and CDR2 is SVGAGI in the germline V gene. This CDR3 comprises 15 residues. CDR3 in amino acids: CASIYGQNSGNTIYF. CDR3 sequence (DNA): TGTGCCAGCATTTACGGGCAGAACTCTGGAAACACCATATATTTT.

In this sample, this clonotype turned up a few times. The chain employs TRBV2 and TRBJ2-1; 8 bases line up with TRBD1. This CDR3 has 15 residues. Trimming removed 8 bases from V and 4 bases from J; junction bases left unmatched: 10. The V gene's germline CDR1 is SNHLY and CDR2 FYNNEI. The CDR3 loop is CASGAGQGFYNEQFF. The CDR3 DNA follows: TGTGCCAGCGGGGCAGGACAGGGATTTTACAATGAGCAGTTCTTC.

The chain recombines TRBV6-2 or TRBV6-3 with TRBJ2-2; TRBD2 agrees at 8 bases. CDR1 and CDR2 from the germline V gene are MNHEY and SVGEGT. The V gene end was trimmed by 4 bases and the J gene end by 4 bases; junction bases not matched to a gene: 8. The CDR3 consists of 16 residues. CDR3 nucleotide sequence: TGTGCCAGCAGTTTAGCCGGGACTAGAACCACCGGGGAGCTGTTTTTT. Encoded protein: CASSLAGTRTTGELFF.

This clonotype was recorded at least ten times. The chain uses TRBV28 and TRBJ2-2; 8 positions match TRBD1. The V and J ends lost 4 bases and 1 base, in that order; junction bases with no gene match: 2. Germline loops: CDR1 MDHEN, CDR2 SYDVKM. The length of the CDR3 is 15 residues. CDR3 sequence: CASSWTGMNTGELFF. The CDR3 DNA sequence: TGTGCCAGCAGTTGGACAGGGATGAACACCGGGGAGCTGTTTTTT.

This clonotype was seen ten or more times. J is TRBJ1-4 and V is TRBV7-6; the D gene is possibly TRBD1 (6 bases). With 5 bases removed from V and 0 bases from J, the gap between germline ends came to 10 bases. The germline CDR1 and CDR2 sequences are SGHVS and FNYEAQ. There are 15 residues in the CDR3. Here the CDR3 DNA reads TGTGCCAGCAGCGACCGGGACACAACTAATGAAAAACTGTTTTTT. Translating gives CASSDRDTTNEKLFF.

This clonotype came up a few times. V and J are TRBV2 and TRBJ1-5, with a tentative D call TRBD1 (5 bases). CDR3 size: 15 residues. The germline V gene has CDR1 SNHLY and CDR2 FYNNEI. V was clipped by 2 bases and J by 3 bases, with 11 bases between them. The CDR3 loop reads CASSERDSLNQPQHF. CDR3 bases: TGTGCCAGCAGTGAACGGGACTCCCTCAATCAGCCCCAGCATTTT.